This T cell receptor beta chain was documented in a study of tumor and adjacent non-tumor tissue in lung cancer. The wider study: Patients were aged roughly 31 to 76, some 10 men and about five women, stage I to III. Overall study results and limits: Tumor tissue had significantly higher TCR diversity than normal lung. Tumor TCR diversity, when higher, was linked to shorter survival. Tumor repertoires had a smaller top 100 clone share than normal lung.

This sample's RNA came from whole unsorted tissue. TCRbeta libraries were built with three rounds of nested PCR, modified from ARM-PCR. TCRdb ran MiXCR on the multiplex PCR reads and lists one entry per CDR3 protein. This table has approximately 76,000 distinct CDR3 sequences, approximately 71% appearing once. This CDR3 is built from 14 residues. Trimming cost V 3 bases and J 2 bases, with 11 bases left between them. Germline CDR1 and CDR2: SGHAT and FQNNGV. This clonotype was seen many times. Its antigen is currently unknown. The rearrangement uses TRBV11-2 and TRBJ2-7; D is possibly TRBD2 (6 bases). This clonotype originated in an older woman with non-small cell lung cancer. Sequenced input: lung tumor tissue. CDR3 loop: CASSLYPGAYEQYF. The DNA of the CDR3 is TGTGCCAGCAGCTTGTACCCGGGGGCCTACGAGCAGTACTTC.